This is a list of T cell receptor beta chains from one sample in a study of vaccination effects on CD4 cells after COVID-19. Repertoires were generated with immunoSEQ multiplex PCR, while TCRdb's copy carries only in-frame clones and drops some. This table has 17,000 or so clones, over 65% appearing once. Their target antigens are unknown. Material: CD4+ T cells from PBMCs cultured with SARS-CoV-2 spike peptides, obtained after COVID-19 vaccination. The receptors stem from a human donor who had a prior SARS-CoV-2 infection. Each CDR3 is given with its conserved first and last residue. D genes are given only for firm matches. Expanded clones are given a class, and other clones once, few, many or no size at all.

clone size: -; D gene: -; J gene: TRBJ2-1; V gene: TRBV2; CDR3 protein: CASSDSFPYNEQFF; CDR3 DNA: TGTGCCAGCAGTGACAGTTTTCCGTACAATGAGCAGTTCTTC
clone size: -; D gene: -; J gene: TRBJ2-7; V gene: TRBV2; CDR3 protein: CASSKEQGPDEQYF; CDR3 DNA: TGTGCCAGCAGTAAGGAACAGGGTCCGGACGAGCAGTACTTC
clone size: -; D gene: -; J gene: TRBJ2-7; V gene: TRBV21-1; CDR3 protein: CASSKGPSGIPYEQYF; CDR3 DNA: TGTGCCAGCAGCAAAGGCCCTAGCGGAATCCCCTACGAGCAGTACTTC
clone size: -; D gene: TRBD1; J gene: TRBJ2-7; V gene: TRBV15; CDR3 protein: CATSRDRGYEQYF; CDR3 DNA: TGTGCCACCAGCAGGGACAGGGGATACGAGCAGTACTTC
clone size: few; D gene: -; J gene: TRBJ2-7; V gene: TRBV15; CDR3 protein: CATSRDVAYEQYF; CDR3 DNA: TGTGCCACCAGCAGAGACGTAGCCTACGAGCAGTACTTC
clone size: -; D gene: -; J gene: TRBJ2-7; V gene: TRBV7-8; CDR3 protein: CASSLFLGVGESSYEQYF; CDR3 DNA: TGTGCCAGCAGCTTATTCCTTGGCGTGGGCGAGAGCTCCTACGAGCAGTACTTC
clone size: -; D gene: -; J gene: TRBJ2-5; V gene: TRBV2; CDR3 protein: CASSEGTSSQETQYF; CDR3 DNA: TGTGCCAGCAGTGAGGGAACGTCTTCCCAAGAGACCCAGTACTTC
clone size: -; D gene: -; J gene: TRBJ2-7; V gene: TRBV30; CDR3 protein: CAWSALRAAREQYF; CDR3 DNA: TGTGCCTGGAGTGCCCTGCGAGCGGCTCGCGAGCAGTACTTC
clone size: medium-sized; D gene: -; J gene: TRBJ1-4; V gene: TRBV10-2; CDR3 protein: CASSEFQGANEKLFF; CDR3 DNA: TGCGCCAGCAGTGAGTTTCAGGGAGCTAATGAAAAACTGTTTTTT
clone size: -; D gene: TRBD1; J gene: TRBJ2-2; V gene: TRBV6-5; CDR3 protein: CASRRDRVNTGELFF; CDR3 DNA: TGTGCCAGCAGAAGAGACAGGGTTAACACCGGGGAGCTGTTTTTT
clone size: -; D gene: TRBD1; J gene: TRBJ1-1; V gene: TRBV2; CDR3 protein: CASRRDRGPGNTEAFF; CDR3 DNA: TGTGCCAGCAGGAGGGACAGGGGGCCGGGTAACACTGAAGCTTTCTTT
clone size: -; D gene: TRBD2; J gene: TRBJ2-1; V gene: TRBV5-1; CDR3 protein: CASSPGLAGSNEQFF; CDR3 DNA: TGCGCCAGCAGCCCCGGACTAGCGGGATCCAATGAGCAGTTCTTC
clone size: -; D gene: -; J gene: TRBJ2-3; V gene: TRBV18; CDR3 protein: CASSPATGRIDTQYF; CDR3 DNA: TGTGCCAGCTCACCAGCGACAGGGAGGATTGATACGCAGTATTTT
clone size: few; D gene: -; J gene: TRBJ1-6; V gene: TRBV20-1; CDR3 protein: CSARDKRGFHF; CDR3 DNA: TGCAGTGCTAGAGATAAGAGGGGTTTTCACTTT
clone size: -; D gene: TRBD2; J gene: TRBJ2-7; V gene: TRBV7-2; CDR3 protein: CASSLRLAGAPSYEQYF; CDR3 DNA: TGTGCCAGCAGCTTAAGACTAGCGGGAGCCCCCTCCTACGAGCAGTACTTC
clone size: few; D gene: TRBD1; J gene: TRBJ1-1; V gene: TRBV30; CDR3 protein: CAWSKDRDTEAFF; CDR3 DNA: TGTGCCTGGAGTAAGGACAGGGACACTGAAGCTTTCTTT
clone size: -; D gene: -; J gene: TRBJ1-1; V gene: TRBV7-9; CDR3 protein: CASSLALGQGLIF; CDR3 DNA: TGTGCCAGCAGCTTAGCATTGGGGCAGGGGTTGATCTTT
clone size: medium-sized; D gene: TRBD1; J gene: TRBJ1-1; V gene: TRBV5-4; CDR3 protein: CASSSHTGGYTEAFF; CDR3 DNA: TGTGCCAGCAGCTCTCACACAGGGGGCTACACTGAAGCTTTCTTT
clone size: -; D gene: TRBD1; J gene: TRBJ2-7; V gene: TRBV7-2; CDR3 protein: CASSRTGGYEQYF; CDR3 DNA: TGTGCCAGCAGCCGGACAGGGGGCTACGAGCAGTACTTC
clone size: few; D gene: -; J gene: TRBJ1-3; V gene: TRBV13; CDR3 protein: CASSLYVLSGNTIYF; CDR3 DNA: TGTGCCAGCAGCTTATATGTCCTCTCTGGAAACACCATATATTTT
clone size: once; D gene: -; J gene: TRBJ1-3; V gene: TRBV5-1; CDR3 protein: CASSGDAGFSGNTIYF; CDR3 DNA: TGCGCCAGCAGCGGGGACGCCGGGTTTTCTGGAAACACCATATATTTT
clone size: -; D gene: -; J gene: TRBJ1-2; V gene: TRBV28; CDR3 protein: CASSPPSSYGYTF; CDR3 DNA: TGTGCCAGCAGTCCTCCCAGCTCCTATGGCTACACCTTC
clone size: few; D gene: TRBD1; J gene: TRBJ2-5; V gene: TRBV3-1/TRBV3-2; CDR3 protein: CASSRGTVQETQYF; CDR3 DNA: TGTGCCAGCAGCCGAGGGACAGTCCAAGAGACCCAGTACTTC
clone size: -; D gene: TRBD1; J gene: TRBJ1-2; V gene: TRBV7-8; CDR3 protein: CASSSIQGALGGYTF; CDR3 DNA: TGTGCCAGCAGCTCGATCCAGGGGGCTCTTGGAGGCTACACCTTC
clone size: -; D gene: -; J gene: TRBJ1-1; V gene: TRBV5-6; CDR3 protein: CASSLGLWGTEAFF; CDR3 DNA: TGTGCCAGCAGCTTGGGGCTCTGGGGCACTGAAGCTTTCTTT
clone size: few; D gene: -; J gene: TRBJ2-7; V gene: TRBV27; CDR3 protein: CASSLEQGSGEQYF; CDR3 DNA: TGTGCCAGCAGTTTAGAACAGGGTTCGGGCGAGCAGTACTTC
clone size: -; D gene: -; J gene: TRBJ2-1; V gene: TRBV18; CDR3 protein: CASSPQAVSNEQFF; CDR3 DNA: TGTGCCAGCTCACCACAGGCTGTCTCCAATGAGCAGTTCTTC
clone size: -; D gene: -; J gene: TRBJ1-5; V gene: TRBV2; CDR3 protein: CASSGGQGYQPQHF; CDR3 DNA: TGTGCCAGCAGTGGGGGGCAGGGCTATCAGCCCCAGCATTTT
clone size: -; D gene: TRBD2; J gene: TRBJ2-7; V gene: TRBV7-2; CDR3 protein: CASSLDPSGGSDEQYF; CDR3 DNA: TGTGCCAGCAGCTTAGATCCTAGCGGGGGGTCGGACGAGCAGTACTTC
clone size: -; D gene: -; J gene: TRBJ1-5; V gene: TRBV30; CDR3 protein: CAWSSGPNQPQHF; CDR3 DNA: TGTGCCTGGAGTAGCGGGCCGAATCAGCCCCAGCATTTT
clone size: -; D gene: TRBD2; J gene: TRBJ2-7; V gene: TRBV28; CDR3 protein: CASRRSGLANEQYF; CDR3 DNA: TGTGCCAGCAGAAGGTCGGGACTAGCGAACGAGCAGTACTTC
clone size: -; D gene: TRBD1; J gene: TRBJ2-7; V gene: TRBV7-3; CDR3 protein: CASSRGQGSEQYF; CDR3 DNA: TGTGCCAGCAGCCGCGGACAGGGCTCCGAGCAGTACTTC
clone size: -; D gene: -; J gene: TRBJ2-7; V gene: TRBV4-2; CDR3 protein: CASSQAPSYEQYF; CDR3 DNA: TGTGCCAGCAGCCAGGCCCCCTCCTACGAGCAGTACTTC
clone size: -; D gene: TRBD2; J gene: TRBJ2-3; V gene: TRBV7-2; CDR3 protein: CASSLGLAGNTDTQYF; CDR3 DNA: TGTGCCAGCAGCTTAGGACTAGCGGGTAACACAGATACGCAGTATTTT
clone size: -; D gene: -; J gene: TRBJ2-7; V gene: TRBV6-6; CDR3 protein: CASSKGQGSFSYEQYF; CDR3 DNA: TGTGCCAGCAGCAAAGGGCAGGGGTCCTTCTCCTACGAGCAGTACTTC
clone size: -; D gene: -; J gene: TRBJ1-2; V gene: TRBV5-1; CDR3 protein: CASSDPGGLYGYTF; CDR3 DNA: TGCGCCAGCAGCGACCCGGGTGGTCTCTATGGCTACACCTTC
clone size: few; D gene: TRBD2; J gene: TRBJ2-1; V gene: TRBV5-4; CDR3 protein: CASSLLSRGGLEEQFF; CDR3 DNA: TGTGCCAGCAGCTTGCTCTCCCGGGGGGGTCTTGAGGAGCAGTTCTTC
clone size: -; D gene: -; J gene: TRBJ2-3; V gene: TRBV5-6; CDR3 protein: CASSPTVPTDTQYF; CDR3 DNA: TGTGCCAGCAGCCCAACCGTTCCCACAGATACGCAGTATTTT
clone size: -; D gene: -; J gene: TRBJ1-1; V gene: TRBV7-2; CDR3 protein: CASSSQGIQNTEAFF; CDR3 DNA: TGTGCCAGCAGCTCGCAGGGGATTCAGAACACTGAAGCTTTCTTT
clone size: -; D gene: TRBD1; J gene: TRBJ2-3; V gene: TRBV18; CDR3 protein: CASSQTGTGGFWDTQYF; CDR3 DNA: TGTGCCAGCTCCCAAACCGGGACAGGGGGCTTTTGGGATACGCAGTATTTT
clone size: -; D gene: -; J gene: TRBJ1-2; V gene: TRBV3-1/TRBV3-2; CDR3 protein: CASSPVELTGRGANYGYTF; CDR3 DNA: TGTGCCAGCAGCCCCGTCGAGCTCACAGGGAGAGGGGCTAACTATGGCTACACCTTC
clone size: -; D gene: -; J gene: TRBJ1-2; V gene: TRBV19; CDR3 protein: CASSQPGHRYGYTF; CDR3 DNA: TGTGCCAGTAGTCAACCGGGACACCGCTATGGCTACACCTTC
clone size: -; D gene: TRBD1; J gene: TRBJ2-7; V gene: TRBV30; CDR3 protein: CAWKRDRPYEQYF; CDR3 DNA: TGTGCCTGGAAGAGGGACAGGCCCTACGAGCAGTACTTC
clone size: -; D gene: TRBD1; J gene: TRBJ1-1; V gene: TRBV29-1; CDR3 protein: CSGGQGPLVF; CDR3 DNA: TGCAGCGGGGGACAGGGGCCCCTCGTCTTT
clone size: -; D gene: -; J gene: TRBJ2-5; V gene: TRBV7-2; CDR3 protein: CASSTPGQVQETQYF; CDR3 DNA: TGTGCCAGCAGCACCCCGGGACAAGTCCAAGAGACCCAGTACTTC
clone size: -; D gene: TRBD1; J gene: TRBJ1-3; V gene: TRBV30; CDR3 protein: CAFTGGTHTIYF; CDR3 DNA: TGTGCCTTCACAGGGGGGACTCACACCATATATTTT
clone size: -; D gene: -; J gene: TRBJ2-4; V gene: TRBV7-2; CDR3 protein: CASSLVVGGGDAIQYF; CDR3 DNA: TGTGCCAGCAGCTTAGTGGTGGGAGGGGGCGACGCCATTCAGTACTTC
clone size: -; D gene: TRBD1; J gene: TRBJ1-6; V gene: TRBV4-2; CDR3 protein: CASSQTGLSDSPLHF; CDR3 DNA: TGTGCCAGCAGCCAGACAGGGTTAAGTGATTCACCCCTCCACTTT
clone size: -; D gene: TRBD2; J gene: TRBJ2-7; V gene: TRBV5-1; CDR3 protein: CASSLGPRAGDSREQYF; CDR3 DNA: TGCGCCAGCAGCTTGGGCCCCAGGGCGGGAGACTCTAGGGAGCAGTACTTC
clone size: -; D gene: -; J gene: TRBJ2-7; V gene: TRBV28; CDR3 protein: CASSLGAEGGGEQYF; CDR3 DNA: TGTGCCAGCAGTTTAGGCGCGGAGGGAGGGGGCGAGCAGTACTTC
clone size: once; D gene: -; J gene: TRBJ2-1; V gene: TRBV2; CDR3 protein: CASGGQGPYNEQFF; CDR3 DNA: TGTGCCAGCGGTGGGCAGGGCCCCTACAATGAGCAGTTCTTC
clone size: -; D gene: -; J gene: TRBJ2-7; V gene: TRBV10-3; CDR3 protein: CAISDGKGIGYEQYF; CDR3 DNA: TGTGCCATCAGCGATGGGAAGGGGATAGGGTACGAGCAGTACTTC
clone size: -; D gene: -; J gene: TRBJ1-4; V gene: TRBV5-6; CDR3 protein: CASSFGRATNEKLFF; CDR3 DNA: TGTGCCAGCAGCTTTGGGAGGGCAACTAATGAAAAACTGTTTTTT
clone size: few; D gene: -; J gene: TRBJ2-7; V gene: TRBV18; CDR3 protein: CASSPLVPRTTYEQYF; CDR3 DNA: TGTGCCAGCTCACCCTTAGTACCGCGGACCACCTACGAGCAGTACTTC
clone size: once; D gene: -; J gene: TRBJ2-2; V gene: TRBV5-4; CDR3 protein: CASSLVSATGELFF; CDR3 DNA: TGTGCCAGCAGCTTGGTCTCGGCCACCGGGGAGCTGTTTTTT
clone size: -; D gene: -; J gene: TRBJ2-1; V gene: TRBV5-1; CDR3 protein: CASSSMQGSYNEQFF; CDR3 DNA: TGCGCCAGCAGCTCGATGCAGGGGAGCTACAATGAGCAGTTCTTC
clone size: -; D gene: TRBD2; J gene: TRBJ2-1; V gene: TRBV10-1; CDR3 protein: CASSAGGKYNEQFF; CDR3 DNA: TGCGCCAGCAGTGCGGGAGGGAAATACAATGAGCAGTTCTTC